This T cell receptor beta chain was captured in a study of shared clonotypes between healthy human individuals (dated by TCRdb to about 2020). With regard to the full study: Three men and two women, aged 18 to 49 years, made up the cohort. Per donor, leukapheresis produced somewhere between about 0.9 and 9 billion PBMCs. For each donor, CD4 naive and CD4 memory were each run on three plates, CD8 naive on two plates, and CD8 memory on one plate. To increase sequencing depth and limit assay-specific biases, different laboratories used diverse techniques to prepare libraries and sequence TCR repertoires. The study deeply sequenced blood TCR repertoires of about 5 healthy adults to estimate repertoire size and the extent of clonotype sharing between individuals.

This clone showed up just once. It lacks a known antigen. It has no much larger one-base neighbor in the sample; base qualities were not kept. Results and caveats for the whole study, not just this receptor: Naive subsets generally had larger estimated clonotype richness than memory subsets did. Based on pairwise subsampling, the degree of clonotype sharing among donors was expected to be affected by sequencing depth. Higher generation probabilities were observed for clonotypes shared by all four sorted-subset donors than for non-shared clonotypes. Even with the large sequencing depth, rarefaction of the sorted-subset datasets indicated that sequencing was incomplete. When a few donors were compared, the shared fraction of clonotypes was around 5.1% for naive CD4, roughly 3.4% for naive CD8, 2.3% for memory CD4, and around 0.4% for memory CD8. Only blood was sampled, and tissue TCR repertoires likely differ from those in blood. Because the study included only a small number of donors, the genetic and exposure-history diversity represented was limited.

TCR CDR3 regions were amplified from genomic DNA by multiplex PCR using the deep immunoSEQ assay. Extracted genomic DNA from each cell subset was distributed evenly across all wells of several immunoSEQ 96-well plates, and each plate was treated as a replicate. For sorted subsets, each replicate PCR was loaded with around 220 ng genomic DNA, equivalent to 30,000 or so T cell genomes. Purified libraries were measured with a Qubit 3.0 fluorometer, size-checked on a Bioanalyzer 2100, and measured again with the KAPA Library Quantification kit. A separate single-read 150-cycle Illumina NextSeq 550 flow cell was used to sequence each immunoSEQ 96-well plate. From the authors' description of their analysis: The immunoSEQ output contained only junctional sequences without quality scores, so filtering could not match that applied to full-length reads. Sequences were annotated with PyIR, a Python wrapper for IgBLAST v1.9, using IMGT germline references to assign V/J genes and CDR3. Reads were filtered out if the reads had weak V/J assignments (E-value above 1e-6), no CDR3, stop codons, out-of-frame junctions, or ambiguous translated residues. V3J clonotypes were defined as sequences sharing the same inferred V gene, J gene, and CDR3 amino acid sequence. The percentage overlap between two repertoires was calculated by dividing the number of shared unique clonotypes by the size of the smaller repertoire. RTK rarefaction, the Chao1 estimator, and Recon v2.1 estimates of unobserved clonotypes were used to assess repertoire richness. Generation probabilities were computed with OLGA for all TCRbeta clonotypes obtained by the gDNA method from a few donors. The source is immuneACCESS, and TCRdb retained only in-frame sequences with V and J called. Part of the clones is not carried over; for the studies checked, unresolved V genes explain less than half of this, and the remainder is unexplained. Clonal size and the V and J genes are those of that table, whereas D and trimming came from the DNA. The table for this sample lists 2 million to 2.5 million clones; around 95% of them were counted only once. The ten biggest clones cover more than 0.1% of the sample.

Healthy HIV-negative adults with no recently reported acute infections or vaccinations were included as donors. All donors were Caucasian adults living in Nashville, Tennessee, USA. Magnetic negative selection was used to enrich CD4+ T cells, after which naive cells were positively selected on CD45RA and the negative fraction became the memory subset. Blood was collected by leukapheresis, and PBMCs were isolated by Ficoll-Histopaque density gradient centrifugation and then cryopreserved in liquid nitrogen vapor phase. Analytical flow cytometry was used to check the purity and quantity of each magnetically sorted T cell population. Genomic DNA was isolated from every sorted fraction and measured by UV absorbance on a Nanodrop 2000c. The sample consisted of naive CD4+ T cells sorted from blood. The label giving this sample's cell subset or site can be read as: CD45RA+ positively selected. The clonotype originates from a man younger than 30 in good health.

The nucleotide sequence reads as follows: TGTGCCATCAGTGTAGAATTGGCCAAAAACATTCAGTACTTC. Its amino acids are CAISVELAKNIQYF. In this chain, TRBV10-3 is recombined with TRBJ2-4, with the D segment identity uncertain. Based on the germline V gene, the CDR1 and CDR2 sequences are ENHRY and SYGVKD. The CDR3 starts with the cysteine, ends with the phenylalanine, and has 14 residues. CDR3 DNA only is kept here, 42 bases in frame from base 1. V is reduced by 4 bases and J by 1 base, leaving a spacing of 8 bases between them.